A single sample gave rise to the 25 T cell receptor beta chains below, sequenced in a study of blood T cell repertoires in COVID-19. Method: immunoSEQ multiplex PCR; TCRdb's copy keeps in-frame clones and lacks some. Among about 160,000 clones listed, 65% to 85% were seen once. The sequenced sample consisted of PBMCs or T cells enriched from blood (not recorded which). The receptors shown here come from a woman between 35 and 50 years old with acute COVID-19.

V gene TRBV5-4 combines with J gene TRBJ2-5; D gene unclear. V lost 0 bases and J lost 2, with 5 bases in between. Germline CDR1 and CDR2: SGHNT and YYREEE (reference sequence). The CDR3 is 13 amino acids. CDR3 amino acids: CASSLGQQETQYF. Written as DNA, the CDR3 is TGTGCCAGCAGCTTGGGGCAGCAAGAGACCCAGTACTTC. Filled out from reference TRBV5-4 and TRBJ2-5, the complete variable domain reads ETGVTQSPTHLIKTRGQQVTLRCSSQSGHNTVSWYQQALGQGPQFIFQYYREEENGRGNFPPRFSGLQFPNYSSELNVNALELDDSALYLCASSLGQQETQYFGPGTRLLVL.

V is TRBV9 and J is TRBJ1-1, with TRBD1 matching over 7 bases. CDR3 length: 16 amino acids. J lost 1 base, V lost 3 bases, and 9 bases had no gene match. CDR1 and CDR2 from the germline V gene are SGDLS and YYNGEE. CDR3 in amino acids: CASSARLGQPNTEAFF. As DNA, the CDR3 is TGTGCCAGCAGCGCCCGCTTGGGACAGCCGAACACTGAAGCTTTCTTT.

J is TRBJ2-7 and V is TRBV18, with 8 bases identical to TRBD2. The junction had 9 bases not matched to a gene; V was cut back by 2 bases and J by 0 bases. CDR1 is KGHSH, CDR2 LQKENI, per germline. The CDR3 consists of 17 residues. The CDR3 region is CASSPRSGSGSSYEQYF. The CDR3 DNA sequence: TGTGCCAGCTCACCAAGGAGCGGGAGTGGGAGCTCCTACGAGCAGTACTTC.

This chain joins TRBV18 and TRBJ1-1; 9 bases map to TRBD1. Looked up from germline, CDR1 is KGHSH and CDR2 is LQKENI. The CDR3 is made up of 18 amino acids. Germline trimming cut 3 bases from V and 0 bases from J; bases unmatched to any gene: 11. The CDR3 coding sequence is TGTGCCAGCTCACCTATGGGACAGGGATCCCCCATGAACACTGAAGCTTTCTTT. Translating gives CASSPMGQGSPMNTEAFF.

This clone was counted a few times. The V and J genes are TRBV11-3 and TRBJ2-1, with D possibly matching TRBD1 (6 bases). The CDR3 totals 14 residues. In germline, CDR1 is SGHNT, CDR2 YENEEA. V lost 3 bases and J 5 bases, leaving 11 bases between the germline ends. The CDR3 sequence: CASSFGDINNEQFF. The CDR3 nucleotides are TGTGCCAGCAGCTTCGGGGACATAAACAATGAGCAGTTCTTC.

The chain combines TRBV7-9 with TRBJ2-7, with D perhaps TRBD2 (6 bases). Germline assignment: CDR1 SEHNR and CDR2 FQNEAQ (reference sequence). V dropped 5 bases and J dropped 2 bases, with 22 bases sitting between them. The CDR3 is 17 amino acids. The CDR3 nucleotides read TGTGCCAGCAGCCCCGGGGGAGAAACGTCGCGGGCCTACGAGCAGTACGTC. Its protein is CASSPGGETSRAYEQYV.

The J gene is TRBJ1-5, the V gene TRBV6-1; D perhaps matches TRBD1 (6 bases). CDR3 length: 15 residues. V was shortened by 2 bases and J by 1 base, with 9 bases between the two germline ends. From germline, CDR1 is MNHNS and CDR2 SASEGT. The CDR3 protein is CASSELTGSNQPQHF. CDR3 DNA sequence: TGTGCCAGCAGTGAACTGACAGGCAGCAATCAGCCCCAGCATTTT.

Comments on this clone: This specimen includes other DNA sequences encoding the same CDR3. The chain is built from TRBV18 and TRBJ1-5; D unclear. The ends were cut back, 3 bases at V and 6 bases at J, with 12 bases in the middle. CDR3 length equals 14 residues. Germline values: CDR1 KGHSH, CDR2 LQKENI. The CDR3 region is CASSPQRVGQPQHF. CDR3 bases: TGTGCCAGCTCACCTCAGCGGGTGGGTCAGCCCCAGCATTTT. Combining the CDR3 with reference TRBV18 and TRBJ1-5 gives the whole variable domain NAGVMQNPRHLVRRRGQEARLRCSPMKGHSHVYWYRQLPEEGLKFMVYLQKENIIDESGMPKERFSAEFPKEGPSILRIQQVVRGDSAAYFCASSPQRVGQPQHFGDGTRLSIL.

The chain uses TRBV28 and TRBJ2-2; D is ambiguous. The CDR3 has 12 amino acids. Germline V gene lookup returns CDR1 MDHEN and CDR2 SYDVKM. Deletions cut 5 bases from V and 5 bases from J, with 6 bases between. The CDR3: CASSLMTGELFF. The CDR3, as DNA: TGTGCCAGCAGTCTTATGACCGGGGAGCTGTTTTTT.

V usage is TRBV14 and J usage is TRBJ2-1; D is possibly TRBD2 (5 bases). This CDR3 has 16 amino acids. V was clipped by 3 bases and J by 6 bases, with 18 bases between them. Germline CDR1 and CDR2: SGHDN and FVKESK. CDR3 loop: CASSHIAGRIGNEQFF. In DNA, the CDR3 is TGTGCCAGCAGCCACATTGCGGGTAGAATCGGCAATGAGCAGTTCTTC.

This clone occurred once. The V call is TRBV11-2, the J call TRBJ1-2, with D possibly being TRBD1 (5 bases). The germline V gene has CDR1 SGHAT and CDR2 FQNNGV. The CDR3 covers 13 residues. V gave up 5 bases and J gave up 7 bases, with 14 bases separating them. CDR3 bases: TGTGCCAGCAGCAATCAGGGTTTTGGTGGCTACACCTTC. Protein: CASSNQGFGGYTF.

In this sample, this clone turned up once. The chain couples TRBV19 to TRBJ2-1, with 9 bases that match TRBD2. Germline V lookup: CDR1 LNHDA, CDR2 SQIVND (reference sequence). CDR3 size: 15 residues. Trimming took 5 bases from V and 1 from J; bases not matched to a gene: 3. The CDR3 DNA reads TGTGCCAGTAGTCCCCTAGCGGGATCCTACAATGAGCAGTTCTTC. Protein product: CASSPLAGSYNEQFF.

This rearrangement joins TRBV6-1 to TRBJ1-2; 7 bases fit TRBD1. The V gene end was trimmed by 2 bases and the J gene end by 3 bases; junction bases not matched to a gene: 6. Germline-derived CDR1 and CDR2 are MNHNS and SASEGT. The CDR3 loop spans 15 amino acids. CDR3 coding DNA: TGTGCCAGCAGTGAACGAGGACAGGCGTACTATGGCTACACCTTC. This encodes CASSERGQAYYGYTF.

The rearrangement uses TRBV3-1 (or the pseudogene TRBV3-2) and TRBJ2-2; TRBD1 matches 8 bases. CDR1 and CDR2 (germline): LGHDT, YNNKEL (reference sequence). V was pared by 0 bases and J by 7 bases, with 7 bases of the junction left unmatched. CDR3 size: 16 residues. The CDR3 here is CASSQDFARGRGELFF. The CDR3 DNA reads TGTGCCAGCAGCCAAGATTTTGCCAGGGGGCGCGGGGAGCTGTTTTTT.

The chain combines TRBV6-5 with TRBJ2-5; TRBD1 aligns across 10 bases. The CDR3 covers 14 residues. V was clipped by 8 bases and J by 5 bases; unmatched bases: 8. Germline CDR1 and CDR2: MNHEY and SVGAGI. This CDR3 is CASGRQGAAETQYF. CDR3 in DNA: TGTGCCAGCGGCCGACAGGGGGCGGCCGAGACCCAGTACTTC.

J is TRBJ1-1 and V is TRBV7-9; D gene uncertain. CDR3 length equals 13 residues. CDR1 is SEHNR and CDR2 is FQNEAQ in the germline V gene (reference sequence). Trimming took off 5 bases at V and 5 bases at J, with 12 bases between the two ends. The CDR3: CASSPQTFTEAFF. The CDR3 nucleotides are TGTGCCAGCAGCCCACAGACATTTACTGAAGCTTTCTTT. Filled out from reference TRBV7-9 and TRBJ1-1, the complete variable domain reads DTGVSQNPRHKITKRGQNVTFRCDPISEHNRLYWYRQTLGQGPEFLTYFQNEAQLEKSRLLSDRFSAERPKGSFSTLEIQRTEQGDSAMYLCASSPQTFTEAFFGQGTRLTVV.

The V gene is TRBV6-5, the J gene TRBJ1-1; tentatively, D is TRBD1 (5 bases). Germline V CDR1 and CDR2: MNHEY, SVGAGI. The length of the CDR3 is 14 residues. Trimming cost V 8 bases and J 4 bases, with 17 bases left between them. The CDR3 sequence is CASQPQGGGTEAFF. CDR3 DNA sequence: TGTGCCAGCCAACCCCAGGGAGGAGGCACTGAAGCTTTCTTT.

The table lists this clone with a count of one. The CDR3 DNA reads as TGTGCCAGCAGTCTAGCGGGTTATCTCCAAGAGACCCAGTACTTC. This gives the protein CASSLAGYLQETQYF. V and J are TRBV28 and TRBJ2-5, with 8 bases matching TRBD2. The V segment lost 5 bases and the J segment 1 base; nucleotides outside the gene matches: 6. The CDR3 is made up of 15 amino acids. Looked up from germline, CDR1 is MDHEN and CDR2 is SYDVKM.

This clone was detected a few times. The V and J genes are TRBV12-3 or TRBV12-4 and TRBJ2-7; D gene unclear. V was clipped by 4 bases and J by 3 bases, with 10 bases between them. The CDR3 is 13 residues long. This chain's CDR3 is CASSSFRVYEQYF. CDR3 coding DNA: TGTGCCAGCAGTTCTTTCCGGGTCTACGAGCAGTACTTC.

The gene calls are TRBV7-3 and TRBJ2-3; 11 bases agree with TRBD2. The CDR3 sequence is 18 residues long. The J segment lost 5 bases and the V segment lost 5 bases, leaving 15 bases of the junction unmatched. Germline-derived CDR1 and CDR2 are SGHTA and FQGTGA. CDR3 nucleotide sequence: TGTGCCAGCAGCCAACAAAGTACTAGCGGGAGTTCGCTAGATACGCAGTATTTT. The encoded protein is CASSQQSTSGSSLDTQYF.

The DNA for the CDR3 is TGTGCCTGGAGTGTTGGGGACTACGACGAGCAGTACTTC. Protein sequence: CAWSVGDYDEQYF. This sequence joins TRBV30 and TRBJ2-7; TRBD2 agrees at 7 bases. Germline V gene lookup returns CDR1 GTSNPN and CDR2 SVGIG (reference sequence). V lost 0 bases and J lost 5; bases outside the gene matches: 4. CDR3 length equals 13 residues.

The chain combines TRBV24-1 with TRBJ2-5, with 10 bases fitting TRBD1. The junction had 10 bases not matched to a gene; V was cut back by 3 bases and J by 4 bases. CDR3 length: 17 residues. The germline V gene has CDR1 KGHDR and CDR2 SFDVKD. The CDR3 is CATSDPPGTGVPETQYF. CDR3 in DNA: TGTGCCACCAGTGATCCCCCCGGGACAGGGGTGCCAGAGACCCAGTACTTC.

This chain joins TRBV7-9 and TRBJ2-3, with 10 bases matching TRBD2. The CDR3 is 15 residues long. Unmatched junction bases numbered 3, after V lost 4 bases and J lost 2 bases. Germline V gives CDR1 SEHNR, CDR2 FQNEAQ (reference sequence). CDR3 in amino acids: CASSSGLAATDTQYF. CDR3 coding DNA: TGTGCCAGCAGCTCCGGACTAGCGGCCACAGATACGCAGTATTTT.

The J gene is TRBJ2-1, the V gene TRBV7-9; a possible D gene is TRBD2 (6 bases). Trimming removed 11 bases from V and 2 bases from J, with 10 bases in between. Germline V CDR1 and CDR2: SEHNR, FQNEAQ (reference sequence). CDR3 length: 12 residues. The CDR3 region is CAAGRAYNEQFF. CDR3 sequence (DNA): TGTGCCGCGGGACGCGCCTACAATGAGCAGTTCTTC.

This sequence joins TRBV2 and TRBJ2-1; TRBD2 aligns across 8 bases. The germline gives CDR1 SNHLY, CDR2 FYNNEI. J was trimmed by 9 bases and V by 6 bases; bases with no gene match: 13. The CDR3 loop spans 15 amino acids. This CDR3 is CASRGTSLSVSEQFF. The CDR3 DNA reads as TGTGCCAGCAGGGGGACTAGTCTGAGTGTGAGTGAGCAGTTCTTC.